The text below deals with one TCR beta chain. Its antigen is still unknown. A multiplex PCR was run with 60 Vbeta primers and 13 Jbeta primers. Assay used: immunoSEQ multiplex PCR; TCRdb lists only in-frame clones, some missing. The sample consists of 100,000 or so clones, 83% of them appearing once. This sample is part of a study of cytomegalovirus exposure and HLA in healthy donors. Overall study context: Previous work identified 120 million or so unique TCR beta sequences from around 180 million T cells. Within an early data release were approximately 85 million unique TCRs drawn from HLA-typed donors. Study-wide findings and caveats: Under in vitro conditions, three CMV-associated chains were confirmed as specific for CMV antigens.

CDR1 and CDR2 from the germline V gene are MNHEY and SVGAGI. CDR3 length equals 14 residues. Trimming shortened V by 0 bases and J by 5 bases, and 10 bases separated the two germline ends. The chain combines TRBV6-5 with TRBJ1-2; no definite D call. The origin of this receptor is a man between 18 and 35 years old in good health and CMV-seronegative. Sequenced: PBMCs. The chain's CDR3 is CASSYSGGDYGYTF. The CDR3 nucleotides read TGTGCCAGCAGTTACTCAGGCGGGGATTATGGCTACACCTTC.